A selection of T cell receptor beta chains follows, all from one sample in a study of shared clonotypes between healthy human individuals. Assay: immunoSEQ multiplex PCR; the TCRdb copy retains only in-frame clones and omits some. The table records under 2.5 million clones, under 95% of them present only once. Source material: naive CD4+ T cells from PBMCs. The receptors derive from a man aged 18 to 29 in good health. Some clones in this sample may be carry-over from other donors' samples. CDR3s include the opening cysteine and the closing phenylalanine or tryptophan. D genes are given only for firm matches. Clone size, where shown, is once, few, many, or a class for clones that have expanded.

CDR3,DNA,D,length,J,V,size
CASRQGANTGELFF,TGTGCCAGCAGACAGGGGGCGAACACCGGGGAGCTGTTTTTT,TRBD1,14,TRBJ2-2,TRBV11-3,once
CASSLYPTIPYEQYF,TGCGCCAGCAGCTTGTACCCAACCATCCCCTACGAGCAGTACTTC,-,15,TRBJ2-7,TRBV5-1,-
CASSLGGPAYNEQFF,TGTGCCAGCAGCTTAGGCGGGCCCGCCTACAATGAGCAGTTCTTC,-,15,TRBJ2-1,TRBV7-2,-
CASSSQGTKKYNEQFF,TGTGCCAGTAGTTCCCAGGGGACTAAAAAATACAATGAGCAGTTCTTC,-,16,TRBJ2-1,TRBV19,-
CASSFGGSTGELFF,TGTGCCAGCAGCTTTGGTGGTAGCACCGGGGAGCTGTTTTTT,-,14,TRBJ2-2,TRBV7-2,-
CASTQTGGEETQYF,TGTGCCAGCACCCAGACAGGGGGCGAAGAGACCCAGTACTTC,TRBD1,14,TRBJ2-5,TRBV6-6,-
CASSYPGETQYF,TGTGCCAGCAGTTACCCCGGGGAGACCCAGTACTTC,-,12,TRBJ2-5,TRBV6-6,-
CASSRSDGYEQYF,TGTGCCAGCTCACGCAGCGACGGGTACGAGCAGTACTTC,-,13,TRBJ2-7,TRBV18,-
CASSYSRHFQETQYF,TGTGCCAGCAGTTACTCTAGGCACTTTCAAGAGACCCAGTACTTC,-,15,TRBJ2-5,TRBV6-5,-
CASSLGAGTLNTEAFF,TGTGCCAGCAGCTTAGGGGCAGGGACCCTGAACACTGAAGCTTTCTTT,-,16,TRBJ1-1,TRBV7-9,-
CATSRSVEDTIYF,TGTGCCACCAGCAGGTCCGTGGAAGACACCATATATTTT,-,13,TRBJ1-3,TRBV15,-
CAWFGKGGYEQYF,TGTGCCTGGTTCGGGAAGGGAGGCTACGAGCAGTACTTC,-,13,TRBJ2-7,TRBV30,-